The 32 T cell receptor beta chains below come from one sample, sequenced in a study of Tregs in tolerant kidney transplant recipients. Their antigens remain unidentified. Produced via immunoSEQ multiplex PCR; TCRdb's table is partial and in-frame only. The data show 35,000 to 50,000 clones, less than 97% seen once. Sequenced material: Tregs from blood cultured with allogeneic cells. The receptors were sampled from a human donor in good health.

The chain is built from TRBV5-1 and TRBJ2-7, with 7 bases identical to TRBD1. The trim removed 3 bases at V and 7 bases at J, leaving 7 bases unmatched. The CDR3 is 13 amino acids. Germline CDR1 reads SGHRS; CDR2 reads YFSETQ. CDR3 loop: CASSSSGGLEQYF. CDR3 nucleotides: TGCGCCAGCAGCTCCTCAGGGGGTTTGGAGCAGTACTTC.

This rearrangement joins TRBV10-3 to TRBJ1-5; D unclear. There are 12 residues in the CDR3. With 0 bases removed from V and 7 bases from J, the gap between germline ends came to 4 bases. Germline loops: CDR1 ENHRY, CDR2 SYGVKD. The CDR3 spells CAISESKQPQHF. The CDR3 DNA sequence: TGTGCCATCAGTGAGTCGAAACAGCCCCAGCATTTT.

The chain carries TRBV5-1 and TRBJ1-2; no clear D gene. Per germline, CDR1 SGHRS and CDR2 YFSETQ. Trimming removed 0 bases at V and 8 bases at J, with 11 bases between. The CDR3 is 13 residues long. The CDR3 is CASSLAVRGGYTF. The CDR3 DNA reads as TGCGCCAGCAGCTTGGCGGTCCGGGGAGGCTACACCTTC.

This clone showed up just a few times. The rearrangement links TRBV30 to TRBJ1-3; possible D gene TRBD1, 5 bases. The CDR3 covers 15 residues. Trimming shortened V by 1 base and J by 3 bases, and 13 bases separated the two germline ends. Germline V gene sequence: CDR1 GTSNPN, CDR2 SVGIG (reference sequence). CDR3 bases: TGTGCCTGGAGTGGCCAGGGCACCGGTGGAAACACCATATATTTT. This codes for CAWSGQGTGGNTIYF.

CDR3 sequence reads: CASSYSSLPRGETQYF. The DNA of the CDR3 is TGTGCCAGCAGTTACAGTAGCCTACCTAGGGGGGAGACCCAGTACTTC. V usage is TRBV6-5 and J usage is TRBJ2-5, with D maybe TRBD1 (6 bases). This CDR3 has 16 amino acids. Germline CDR1 MNHEY, CDR2 SVGAGI. V gave up 2 bases and J gave up 5 bases, with 18 bases separating them.

The count of this clone is one. The chain carries TRBV4-1 and TRBJ2-3; D is possibly TRBD2 (5 bases). The CDR3 sequence is 15 residues long. Per germline, CDR1 MGHRA and CDR2 YSYEKL. Trimming left V 0 bases short and J 4 bases short, with 11 bases between. The DNA of the CDR3 is TGCGCCAGCAGCCAAGATAGGTCCGGGGCAGATACGCAGTATTTT. This gives the protein CASSQDRSGADTQYF.

The genes are TRBV10-3 and TRBJ1-6; no definite D call. The germline CDR1 and CDR2 sequences are ENHRY and SYGVKD. The CDR3 runs 16 residues. The V and J ends lost 3 bases and 1 base respectively, with 10 bases between them. The CDR3 region has the DNA TGTGCCATCAGTGACCCCCGGGGATCCTATAATTCACCCCTCCACTTT. Protein: CAISDPRGSYNSPLHF.

The gene calls are TRBV7-9 and TRBJ1-2; TRBD1 is a possible D gene (5 bases). Trimming shortened V by 5 bases and J by 8 bases, and 24 bases separated the two germline ends. This CDR3 is built from 16 residues. Germline CDR1 and CDR2: SEHNR and FQNEAQ (reference sequence). The CDR3, as DNA: TGTGCCAGCAGCCCCTCTCAACAGGCAACCCTGACCGGCTACACCTTC. Residues: CASSPSQQATLTGYTF.

The J gene is TRBJ2-6, the V gene TRBV5-8; TRBD1 is a possible D gene (5 bases). Germline CDR1 and CDR2: SGHTS and YDEGEE. CDR3 length equals 18 residues. V was clipped by 4 bases and J by 0 bases, with 17 bases between them. CDR3 loop: CASSPVEGVYSGANVLTF. The CDR3 DNA reads as TGTGCCAGCAGCCCCGTGGAAGGGGTTTACTCTGGGGCCAACGTCCTGACTTTC.

The genes are TRBV5-1 and TRBJ2-3, with 7 nucleotides matching TRBD1. The junction had 8 bases not matched to a gene; V was cut back by 4 bases and J by 3 bases. Germline V gene sequence: CDR1 SGHRS, CDR2 YFSETQ. The length of the CDR3 is 15 residues. The CDR3 region has the DNA TGCGCCAGCAGCCATCAGGGCAGGGGGACAGATACGCAGTATTTT. Amino acids: CASSHQGRGTDTQYF.

The gene calls are TRBV18 and TRBJ2-1; tentative D call: TRBD2 (7 bases). Germline V CDR1 and CDR2: KGHSH, LQKENI. This CDR3 is built from 16 residues. The germline V and J ends were trimmed by 6 bases and 4 bases, with 19 bases remaining between them. The CDR3 DNA sequence: TGTGCCAGCTCCCTTCGAGCCGGGGGGCCATACAATGAGCAGTTCTTC. Residues: CASSLRAGGPYNEQFF.

This rearrangement joins TRBV5-1 to TRBJ1-2; weak D call: TRBD1 (6 bases). The CDR3 length is 13 residues. Germline V gene sequence: CDR1 SGHRS, CDR2 YFSETQ. The V and J ends lost 3 bases and 2 bases respectively, with 8 bases between them. CDR3 loop: CASSSGTNYGYTF. The CDR3 DNA sequence: TGCGCCAGCAGCTCCGGGACAAACTATGGCTACACCTTC. The full variable domain, its missing parts supplied by reference TRBV5-1 and TRBJ1-2, is KAGVTQTPRYLIKTRGQQVTLSCSPISGHRSVSWYQQTPGQGLQFLFEYFSETQRNKGNFPGRFSGRQFSNSRSEMNVSTLELGDSALYLCASSSGTNYGYTFGSGTRLTVV.

The gene calls are TRBV5-6 and TRBJ2-1; the D gene is possibly TRBD2 (5 bases). This CDR3 contains 19 residues. Trimming shortened V by 0 bases and J by 4 bases, and 23 bases separated the two germline ends. Germline V gene data show CDR1 as SGHDT and CDR2 as YYEEEE. The CDR3 nucleotides are TGTGCCAGCAGCTTGGGGACCAGCGGATACCGACAAAAGTACAATGAGCAGTTCTTC. Protein sequence: CASSLGTSGYRQKYNEQFF. The whole variable domain, remainder taken from reference TRBV5-6 and TRBJ2-1, is DAGVTQSPTHLIKTRGQQVTLRCSPKSGHDTVSWYQQALGQGPQFIFQYYEEEERQRGNFPDRFSGHQFPNYSSELNVNALLLGDSALYLCASSLGTSGYRQKYNEQFFGPGTRLTVL.

The sample holds one count of this clone. This chain connects TRBV9 to TRBJ2-3, with 14 bases matching TRBD2. CDR3 length: 17 residues. Germline V gene sequence: CDR1 SGDLS, CDR2 YYNGEE. J gave up 2 bases and V 3 bases, and 5 bases lay outside the gene matches. In DNA form, the CDR3 reads TGTGCCAGCAGCGCGGGACTAGCGGGGGCCCTCACAGATACGCAGTATTTT. Translated: CASSAGLAGALTDTQYF.

The chain joins TRBV21-1 to TRBJ2-7; the table names TRBD1, a call not compared with the DNA. TRBV21-1 is a pseudogene. The CDR3 spans 15 residues. The CDR3 nucleotides read TGTGCCAGCAGCAAAGCGCCGGGACAAGACTACGAGCAGTACTTC. Its protein product is CASSKAPGQDYEQYF.

The chain recombines TRBV9 with TRBJ2-3; D is uncertain. V lost 0 bases to trimming and J lost 1 base, with 3 bases between them. Germline loops: CDR1 SGDLS, CDR2 YYNGEE. This CDR3 comprises 13 residues. The CDR3 DNA reads TGTGCCAGCAGCGTAGTTGGCACAGATACGCAGTATTTT. It specifies CASSVVGTDTQYF.

This chain links TRBV10-3 with TRBJ2-1, with 9 bases identical to TRBD1. J gave up 0 bases and V 8 bases, and 2 bases lay outside the gene matches. Germline CDR1 ENHRY, CDR2 SYGVKD. The CDR3 loop spans 14 amino acids. Written as DNA, the CDR3 is TGTGCCATCTCGACAGGGGGCTCCTACAATGAGCAGTTCTTC. Its translation: CAISTGGSYNEQFF.

The gene calls are TRBV10-1 and TRBJ2-2; no clear D. The CDR3 extends over 13 amino acids. Germline loops: CDR1 WNHNN, CDR2 SYGVQD (reference sequence). V was trimmed by 0 bases and J by 5 bases, leaving 4 bases between them. CDR3 nucleotides: TGCGCCAGCAGTGAGTCGGGTACCGGGGAGCTGTTTTTT. Protein sequence: CASSESGTGELFF.

The chain carries TRBV19 and TRBJ2-6; D is perhaps TRBD2 (6 bases). Germline CDR1 and CDR2: LNHDA and SQIVND (reference sequence). The V and J ends lost 5 bases and 5 bases respectively, with 13 bases between them. This CDR3 is 15 amino acids long. The DNA of the CDR3 is TGTGCCAGTAGTGCCGGGGGTCGTCGGGCCAACGTCCTGACTTTC. Translation gives CASSAGGRRANVLTF.

The chain combines TRBV2 with TRBJ1-3, with D possibly TRBD1 on 6 matching bases. CDR1 is SNHLY and CDR2 is FYNNEI in the germline V gene. This CDR3 is built from 15 residues. The germline V and J ends were trimmed by 6 bases and 4 bases, with 16 bases remaining between them. In DNA form, the CDR3 reads TGTGCCAGCAGGCCGACAGGAGGCTGGGGAAACACCATATATTTT. Translated: CASRPTGGWGNTIYF. The variable domain in full, completed from reference TRBV2 and TRBJ1-3, reads EPEVTQTPSHQVTQMGQEVILRCVPISNHLYFYWYRQILGQKVEFLVSFYNNEISEKSEIFDDQFSVERPDGSNFTLKIRSTKLEDSAMYFCASRPTGGWGNTIYFGEGSWLTVV.

The chain joins TRBV19 to TRBJ1-1; 10 bases match TRBD1. The CDR3 is 15 amino acids. V gave up 7 bases and J gave up 3 bases; unmatched junction bases: 8. Germline CDR1 reads LNHDA; CDR2 reads SQIVND (reference sequence). CDR3 protein: CASKPGTGVDTEAFF. Written as DNA, the CDR3 is TGTGCCAGTAAGCCCGGGACAGGGGTGGACACTGAAGCTTTCTTT.

This clone was picked up one time. V and J are TRBV6-5 and TRBJ2-7, with TRBD2 matching 7 bases. The CDR3 has 15 residues. V lost 0 bases, J lost 1 base, and 3 bases stayed unmatched. CDR1 MNHEY and CDR2 SVGAGI come from the germline V gene. CDR3 protein: CASSYSVGGSYEQYF. DNA of the CDR3: TGTGCCAGCAGTTACTCCGTCGGGGGGTCCTACGAGCAGTACTTC.

The rearrangement joins TRBV19 to TRBJ2-3; TRBD2 matches at 13 bases. Germline V gene lookup returns CDR1 LNHDA and CDR2 SQIVND (reference sequence). The CDR3 length is 16 residues. Trimming at V came to 4 bases and at J to 1 base, leaving 2 bases not matched to a gene. The CDR3 spells CASSTGLAGGTDTQYF. The CDR3 DNA follows: TGTGCCAGTAGTACTGGACTAGCGGGAGGCACAGATACGCAGTATTTT.

This clone was counted a single time. The V call is TRBV2, the J call TRBJ1-1; 9 bases are shared with TRBD1. J gave up 5 bases and V 11 bases, and 6 bases lay outside the gene matches. The CDR3 is made up of 12 amino acids. Germline CDR1 SNHLY, CDR2 FYNNEI. CDR3 residues: CAGGQGWTEAFF. CDR3 coding DNA: TGTGCCGGTGGACAGGGGTGGACTGAAGCTTTCTTT.

This rearrangement joins TRBV10-3 to TRBJ2-5, with 14 positions matching TRBD2. The germline gives CDR1 ENHRY, CDR2 SYGVKD. Germline trimming cut 9 bases from V and 4 bases from J; bases unmatched to any gene: 7. CDR3 length: 15 residues. The CDR3 is CAIGQGTSGGETQYF. The CDR3 region has the DNA TGTGCCATTGGACAGGGGACTAGCGGGGGAGAGACCCAGTACTTC.

V and J are TRBV29-1 and TRBJ1-1; 7 bases are shared with TRBD1. J lost 3 bases, V lost 4 bases, and 14 bases had no gene match. Germline loops: CDR1 SQVTM, CDR2 ANQGSEA. The CDR3 sequence is 16 residues long. The CDR3 DNA reads as TGCAGCGTTGCGACCGGGACAGCAGTCGGGCACACTGAAGCTTTCTTT. It specifies CSVATGTAVGHTEAFF.

The J gene is TRBJ1-2, the V gene TRBV30; D gene ambiguous. The V end lost 1 base, the J end lost 7 bases, and 16 bases lay between the germline ends. The length of the CDR3 is 14 residues. Germline CDR1 reads GTSNPN; CDR2 reads SVGIG (reference sequence). The DNA of the CDR3 is TGTGCCTGGAGTGGGTGGGCGATGTATGGTGGCTACACCTTC. This codes for CAWSGWAMYGGYTF.

This sequence joins TRBV19 and TRBJ1-1; TRBD1 is a possible D gene (5 bases). V was clipped by 5 bases and J by 5 bases, with 9 bases between them. The V gene's germline CDR1 is LNHDA and CDR2 SQIVND (reference sequence). The CDR3 loop spans 12 amino acids. This CDR3 is CASSWDDTEAFF. In DNA form, the CDR3 reads TGTGCCAGTAGTTGGGACGATACTGAAGCTTTCTTT.

The rearrangement links TRBV10-1 to TRBJ2-1; 11 bases match TRBD2. CDR1 is WNHNN, CDR2 SYGVQD, per germline (reference sequence). This CDR3 has 18 residues. The junction had 12 bases not matched to a gene; V was cut back by 4 bases and J by 4 bases. DNA of the CDR3: TGCGCCAGCAGTGCCTCTATAGCGGGGGGGATTTTATACAATGAGCAGTTCTTC. It is translated as CASSASIAGGILYNEQFF.

The chain uses TRBV4-1 and TRBJ2-7; tentatively, D is TRBD2 (7 bases). This CDR3 has 16 residues. V was cut by 1 base and J by 2 bases, with 15 bases left in between. Germline V gives CDR1 MGHRA, CDR2 YSYEKL. CDR3 protein: CASSQVGGLGTYEQYF. In DNA form, the CDR3 reads TGCGCCAGCAGCCAAGTGGGGGGGCTAGGGACCTACGAGCAGTACTTC.

V usage is TRBV15 and J usage is TRBJ2-1; TRBD2 agrees at 15 bases. Germline values: CDR1 LNHNV, CDR2 YYDKDF (reference sequence). This CDR3 comprises 18 residues. With 3 bases clipped from V and 5 bases from J, the junction kept 8 bases outside the gene matches. The CDR3 sequence is CATSRGTSGRYRHNEQFF. CDR3 coding DNA: TGTGCCACCAGCAGGGGGACTAGCGGGAGGTACCGACACAATGAGCAGTTCTTC. The entire variable domain, with the rest obtained from reference TRBV15 and TRBJ2-1, is as follows: DAMVIQNPRYQVTQFGKPVTLSCSQTLNHNVMYWYQQKSSQAPKLLFHYYDKDFNNEADTPDNFQSRRPNTSFCFLDIRSPGLGDTAMYLCATSRGTSGRYRHNEQFFGPGTRLTVL.

The J gene is TRBJ1-1, the V gene TRBV5-1; tentatively, D is TRBD1 (6 bases). This CDR3 is 14 amino acids long. Per the germline V gene, CDR1 is SGHRS and CDR2 is YFSETQ. Trimming cost V 1 base and J 4 bases, with 11 bases left between them. CDR3 sequence reads: CASSLSGVGTEAFF. The CDR3 DNA follows: TGCGCCAGCAGCTTGTCAGGGGTTGGCACTGAAGCTTTCTTT.